Sequencing of this T cell receptor beta chain was carried out in a study of CD8+ T cells in alopecia areata. RNA was isolated and reverse transcribed to cDNA, the sequencing template. The method was immunoSEQ multiplex PCR; TCRdb's version includes in-frame clones alone and lacks a portion of them. The repertoire has under 40,000 clones, under 65% of them found once; the top ten carry under 2%. Whole-study findings and limits: More clonal than normal scalp was lesional scalp, particularly alopecia totalis/universalis.

CD4+ cells underwent sorting into CD25+CD127- cells for five patients. Samples from alopecia areata patients were lesional scalp punch biopsies and peripheral blood. Isolation of CD4+ and CD8+ T cells from PBMCs was achieved by sorting. This CDR3 has 14 residues. V was pared by 4 bases and J by 5 bases, with 6 bases of the junction left unmatched. The germline gives CDR1 SGHRS, CDR2 YFSETQ. As concerns this clone: Antigen specificity is unknown.

The specimen was CD4+ Tregs sorted from blood. This clonotype originated in a human donor with alopecia areata. V and J are TRBV5-1 and TRBJ2-3; 8 nucleotides match TRBD1. CDR3 in DNA: TGCGCCAGCAGCGTGGACAGGGCCGTAGATACGCAGTATTTT. It yields the protein CASSVDRAVDTQYF.